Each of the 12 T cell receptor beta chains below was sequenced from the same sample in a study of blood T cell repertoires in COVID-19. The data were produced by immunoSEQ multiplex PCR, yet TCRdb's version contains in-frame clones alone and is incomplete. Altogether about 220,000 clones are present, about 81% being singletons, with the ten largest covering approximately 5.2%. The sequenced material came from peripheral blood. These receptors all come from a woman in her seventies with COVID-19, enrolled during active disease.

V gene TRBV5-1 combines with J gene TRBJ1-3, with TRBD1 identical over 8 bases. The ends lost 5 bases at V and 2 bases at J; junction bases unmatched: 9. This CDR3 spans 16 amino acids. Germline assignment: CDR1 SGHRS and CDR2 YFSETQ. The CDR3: CASSSDRARTGNTIYF. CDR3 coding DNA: TGCGCCAGCAGTTCGGACAGGGCCAGAACTGGAAACACCATATATTTT.

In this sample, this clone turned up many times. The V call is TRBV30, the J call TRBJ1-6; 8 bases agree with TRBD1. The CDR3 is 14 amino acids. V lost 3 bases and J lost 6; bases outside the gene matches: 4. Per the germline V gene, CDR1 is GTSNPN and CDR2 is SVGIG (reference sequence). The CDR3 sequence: CAWRSGQANSPLHF. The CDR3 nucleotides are TGTGCCTGGAGGTCGGGACAGGCTAATTCACCCCTCCACTTT.

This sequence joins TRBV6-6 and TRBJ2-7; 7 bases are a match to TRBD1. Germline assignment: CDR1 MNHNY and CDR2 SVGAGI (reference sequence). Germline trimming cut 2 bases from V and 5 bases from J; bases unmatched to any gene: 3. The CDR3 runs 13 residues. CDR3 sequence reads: CASSYRQGDEQYF. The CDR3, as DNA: TGTGCCAGCAGTTACCGCCAGGGGGACGAGCAGTACTTC.

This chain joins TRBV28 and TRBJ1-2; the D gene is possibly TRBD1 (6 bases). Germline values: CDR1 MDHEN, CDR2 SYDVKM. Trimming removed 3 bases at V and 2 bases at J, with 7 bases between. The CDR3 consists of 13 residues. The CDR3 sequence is CASSLDSNYGYTF. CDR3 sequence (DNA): TGTGCCAGCAGTTTGGACAGCAACTATGGCTACACCTTC.

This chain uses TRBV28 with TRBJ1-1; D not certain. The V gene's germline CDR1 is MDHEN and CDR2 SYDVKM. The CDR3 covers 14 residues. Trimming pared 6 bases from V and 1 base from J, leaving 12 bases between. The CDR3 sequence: CASSQIRQNTEAFF. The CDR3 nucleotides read TGTGCCAGCAGCCAAATCAGGCAGAACACTGAAGCTTTCTTT. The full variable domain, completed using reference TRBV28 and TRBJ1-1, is DVKVTQSSRYLVKRTGEKVFLECVQDMDHENMFWYRQDPGLGLRLIYFSYDVKMKEKGDIPEGYSVSREKKERFSLILESASTNQTSMYLCASSQIRQNTEAFFGQGTRLTVV.

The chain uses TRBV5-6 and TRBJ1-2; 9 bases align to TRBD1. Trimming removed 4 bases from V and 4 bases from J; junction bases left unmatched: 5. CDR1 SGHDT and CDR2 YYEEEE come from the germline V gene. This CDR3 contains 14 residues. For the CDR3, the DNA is TGTGCCAGCAGCCCGGGACAGGGAATCTATGGCTACACCTTC. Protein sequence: CASSPGQGIYGYTF.

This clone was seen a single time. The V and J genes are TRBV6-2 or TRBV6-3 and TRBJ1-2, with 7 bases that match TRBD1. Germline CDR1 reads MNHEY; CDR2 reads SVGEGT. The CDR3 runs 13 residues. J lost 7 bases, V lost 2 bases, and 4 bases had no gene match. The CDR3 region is CASSYRGQSGYTF. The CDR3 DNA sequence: TGTGCCAGCAGTTACAGGGGGCAATCTGGCTACACCTTC.

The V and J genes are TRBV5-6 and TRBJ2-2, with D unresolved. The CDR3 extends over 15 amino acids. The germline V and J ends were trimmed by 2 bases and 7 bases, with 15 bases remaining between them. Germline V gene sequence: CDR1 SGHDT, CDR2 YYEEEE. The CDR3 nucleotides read TGTGCCAGCAGCTTCAGCCCACAGTTCGGCGGGGAGCTGTTTTTT. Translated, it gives CASSFSPQFGGELFF.

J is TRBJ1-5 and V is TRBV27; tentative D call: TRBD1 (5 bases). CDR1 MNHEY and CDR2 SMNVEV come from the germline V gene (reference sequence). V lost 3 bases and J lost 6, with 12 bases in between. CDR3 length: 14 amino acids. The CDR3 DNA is TGTGCCAGCAGTTTCTCCGGGGGGGTTCAGCCCCAGCATTTT. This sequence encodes CASSFSGGVQPQHF.

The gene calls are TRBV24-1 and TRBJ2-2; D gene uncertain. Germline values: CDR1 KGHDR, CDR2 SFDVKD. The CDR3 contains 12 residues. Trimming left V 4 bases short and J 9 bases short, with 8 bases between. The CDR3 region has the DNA TGTGCCACCAGTGACTCCGCGCGGGAGCTGTTTTTT. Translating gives CATSDSARELFF.

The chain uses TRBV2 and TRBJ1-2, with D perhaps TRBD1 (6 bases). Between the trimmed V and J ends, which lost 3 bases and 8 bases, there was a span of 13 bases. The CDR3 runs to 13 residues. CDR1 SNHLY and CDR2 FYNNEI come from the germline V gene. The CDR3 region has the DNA TGTGCCAGCAGTGACGGGGGGCGCAGCGGCTACACCTTC. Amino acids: CASSDGGRSGYTF.

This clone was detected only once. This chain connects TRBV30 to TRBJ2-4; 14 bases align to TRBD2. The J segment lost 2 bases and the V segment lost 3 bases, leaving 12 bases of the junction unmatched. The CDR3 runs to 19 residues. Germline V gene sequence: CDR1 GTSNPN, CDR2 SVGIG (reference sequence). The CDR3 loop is CAWRQPGLAGDPTKNIQYF. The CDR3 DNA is TGTGCCTGGAGGCAACCGGGACTAGCGGGAGATCCCACCAAAAACATTCAGTACTTC.